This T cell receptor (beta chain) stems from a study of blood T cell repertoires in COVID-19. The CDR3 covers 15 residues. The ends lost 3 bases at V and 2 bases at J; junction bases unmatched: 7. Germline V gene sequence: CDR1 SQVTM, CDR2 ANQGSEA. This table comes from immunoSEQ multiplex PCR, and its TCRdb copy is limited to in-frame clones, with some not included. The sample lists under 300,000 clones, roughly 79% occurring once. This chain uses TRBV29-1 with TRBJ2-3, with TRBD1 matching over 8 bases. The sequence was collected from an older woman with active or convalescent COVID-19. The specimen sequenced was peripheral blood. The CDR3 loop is CSVEHQGAPTDTQYF. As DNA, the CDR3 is TGCAGCGTTGAGCACCAGGGGGCTCCCACAGATACGCAGTATTTT.